This TCR beta chain was sequenced during a study of T cells in localized non-small cell lung cancer. Study findings and constraints: Those with higher blood T cell density had longer overall survival. Adjacent lung held a median roughly 60 of the top 100 tumor clones. Uninvolved adjacent lung showed higher T cell clonality than tumor.

Remarks on this clone: The antigen is not known.

This CDR3 contains 15 residues. Germline V CDR1 and CDR2: LGHNA, YNFKEQ. The J segment lost 2 bases and the V segment lost 4 bases, leaving 2 bases of the junction unmatched. Only in-frame clones appear in the TCRdb table, and some are missing; sequencing was by immunoSEQ multiplex PCR. The sample has approximately 10,000 clones; roughly four fifths are singletons. Material: peripheral blood mononuclear cells, obtained before any cancer treatment. This clonotype was sampled from a female donor over 55 with stage II lung adenocarcinoma. The V gene is TRBV4-2, the J gene TRBJ2-6; 7 nucleotides agree with TRBD1. In nucleotides, the CDR3 is TGTGCCAGCAGCCCCGACAGGGCTGGGGCCAACGTCCTGACTTTC. Encoded protein: CASSPDRAGANVLTF.